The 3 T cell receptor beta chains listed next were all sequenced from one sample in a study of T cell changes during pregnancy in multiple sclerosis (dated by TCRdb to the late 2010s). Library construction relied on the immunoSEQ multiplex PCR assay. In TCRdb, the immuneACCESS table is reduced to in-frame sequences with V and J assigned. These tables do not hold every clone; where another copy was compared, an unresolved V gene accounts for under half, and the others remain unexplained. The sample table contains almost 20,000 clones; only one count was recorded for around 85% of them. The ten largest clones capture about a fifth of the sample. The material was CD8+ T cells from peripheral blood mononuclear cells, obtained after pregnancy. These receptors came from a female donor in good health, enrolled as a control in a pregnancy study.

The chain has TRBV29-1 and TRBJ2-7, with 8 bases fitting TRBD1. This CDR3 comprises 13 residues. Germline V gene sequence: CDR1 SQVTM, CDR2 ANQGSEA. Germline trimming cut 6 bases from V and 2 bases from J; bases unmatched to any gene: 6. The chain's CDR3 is CSVATGETYEQYF. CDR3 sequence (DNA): TGCAGCGTCGCGACAGGGGAGACCTACGAGCAGTACTTC.

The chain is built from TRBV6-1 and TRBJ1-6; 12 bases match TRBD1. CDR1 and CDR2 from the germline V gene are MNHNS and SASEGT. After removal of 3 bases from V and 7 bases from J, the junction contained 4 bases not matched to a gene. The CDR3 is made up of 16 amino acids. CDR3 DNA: TGTGCCAGCAGTGACCGGGACAGGGGGCACAATTCACCCCTCCACTTT. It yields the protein CASSDRDRGHNSPLHF.

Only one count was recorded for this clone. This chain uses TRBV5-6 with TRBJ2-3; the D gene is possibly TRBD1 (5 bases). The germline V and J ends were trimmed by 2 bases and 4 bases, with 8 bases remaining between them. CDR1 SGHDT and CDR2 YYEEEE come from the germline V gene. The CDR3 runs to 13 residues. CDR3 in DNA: TGTGCCAGCAGCTTAGGGGTCCCAGATACGCAGTATTTT. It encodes CASSLGVPDTQYF.